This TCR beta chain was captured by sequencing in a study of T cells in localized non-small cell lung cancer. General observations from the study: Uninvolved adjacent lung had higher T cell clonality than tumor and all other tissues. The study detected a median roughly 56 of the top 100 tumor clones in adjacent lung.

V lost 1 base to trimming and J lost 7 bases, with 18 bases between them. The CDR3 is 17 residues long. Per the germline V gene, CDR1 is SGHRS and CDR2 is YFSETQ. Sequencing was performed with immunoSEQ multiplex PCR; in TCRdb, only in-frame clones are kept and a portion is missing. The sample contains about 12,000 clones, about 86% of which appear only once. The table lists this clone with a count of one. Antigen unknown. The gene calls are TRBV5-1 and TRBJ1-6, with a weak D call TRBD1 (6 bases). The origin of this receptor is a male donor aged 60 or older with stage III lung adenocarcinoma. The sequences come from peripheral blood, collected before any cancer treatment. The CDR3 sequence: CASSLLRGQSANSPLHF. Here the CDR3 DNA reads TGCGCCAGCAGCTTGCTCCGTGGACAGTCAGCAAATTCACCCCTCCACTTT.